Given below is one T cell receptor (beta chain) in context. A much larger clone lies a single base off, so this may be a read error. Using its own MiXCR run on the reads, TCRdb lists one record per CDR3 protein. Of fewer than 25,000 distinct CDR3 sequences in the sample, around a fifth were seen once. This sample is drawn from a study of lung T cells in sarcoidosis with Löfgren's syndrome. The source material was CD4+ T cells from bronchoalveolar lavage. This clonotype originated in a human donor with sarcoidosis (Löfgren's syndrome or another form), or a control subject (not recorded which).

The CDR3: CAGSYGRGLEQFF. In DNA, the CDR3 is TGTGCCGGCAGTTATGGGAGGGGTCTGGAGCAGTTCTTC. The chain links TRBV12-3 or TRBV12-4 to TRBJ2-1; 7 positions agree with TRBD2. The CDR3 extends over 13 amino acids.